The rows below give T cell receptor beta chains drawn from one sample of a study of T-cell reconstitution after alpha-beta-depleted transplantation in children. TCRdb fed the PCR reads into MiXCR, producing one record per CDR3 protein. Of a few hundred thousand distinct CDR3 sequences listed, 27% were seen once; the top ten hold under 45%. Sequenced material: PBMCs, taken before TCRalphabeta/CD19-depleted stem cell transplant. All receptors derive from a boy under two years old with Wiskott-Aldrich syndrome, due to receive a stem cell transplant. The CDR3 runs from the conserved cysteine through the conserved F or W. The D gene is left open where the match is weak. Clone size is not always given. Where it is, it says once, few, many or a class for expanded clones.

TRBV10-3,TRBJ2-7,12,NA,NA,CAISESPYEQYF,TGTGCCATCAGTGAGAGCCCCTACGAGCAGTACTTC
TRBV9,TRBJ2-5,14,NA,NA,CASSVDGRWETQYF,TGTGCCAGCAGCGTAGACGGGAGATGGGAGACCCAGTACTTC
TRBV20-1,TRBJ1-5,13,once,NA,CSAGGGSNQPQHF,TGCAGTGCCGGAGGGGGGAGCAATCAGCCCCAGCATTTT
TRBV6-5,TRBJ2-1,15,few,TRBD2,CASSYTSGRWNEQFF,TGTGCCAGCAGTTACACTAGCGGGAGGTGGAATGAGCAGTTCTTC
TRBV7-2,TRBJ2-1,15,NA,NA,CASSLVGGVKDEQFF,TGTGCCAGCAGCTTAGTGGGGGGTGTTAAAGATGAGCAGTTCTTC
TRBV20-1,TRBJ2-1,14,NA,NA,CSARGGGFYNEQFF,TGCAGTGCTAGAGGGGGCGGGTTCTACAATGAGCAGTTCTTC
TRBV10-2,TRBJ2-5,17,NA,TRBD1,CASSEGLTGTGQETQYF,TGCGCCAGCAGTGAGGGCCTAACCGGGACAGGGCAAGAGACCCAGTACTTC
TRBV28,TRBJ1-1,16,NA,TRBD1,CASSSPSTGRNTEAFF,TGTGCCAGCAGTTCACCCTCGACAGGGAGGAACACTGAAGCTTTCTTT
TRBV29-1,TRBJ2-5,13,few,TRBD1,CSVEGTGKETQYF,TGCAGCGTTGAGGGGACAGGAAAAGAGACCCAGTACTTC
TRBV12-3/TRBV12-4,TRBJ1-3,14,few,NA,CASRKVISGNTIYF,TGTGCCAGCAGGAAGGTCATTTCTGGAAACACCATATATTTT
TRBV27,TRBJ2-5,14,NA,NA,CASSLGYRQETQYF,TGTGCCAGCAGTTTGGGTTATCGGCAAGAGACCCAGTACTTC
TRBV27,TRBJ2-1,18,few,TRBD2,CASSLMAGDFPRHNEQFF,TGTGCCAGCAGTTTAATGGCGGGAGATTTTCCCCGACACAATGAGCAGTTCTTC
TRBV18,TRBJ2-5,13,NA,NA,CASSPLVGETQYF,TGTGCCAGCTCACCCCTTGTGGGCGAGACCCAGTACTTC
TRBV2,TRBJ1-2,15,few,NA,CASTDNLIRLYGYTF,TGTGCCAGCACGGACAACCTAATCAGGCTCTATGGCTACACCTTC
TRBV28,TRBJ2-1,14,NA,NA,CASSEAAGANEQFF,TGTGCCAGCAGTGAGGCAGCGGGCGCCAATGAGCAGTTCTTC
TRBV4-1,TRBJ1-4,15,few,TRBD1,CASSLLRDRNEKLFF,TGCGCCAGCAGCCTCCTCCGGGACAGGAATGAAAAACTGTTTTTT
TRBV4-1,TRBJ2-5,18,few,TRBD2,CASSQTGTSGYLQETQYF,TGCGCCAGCAGCCAGACCGGGACTAGCGGTTATTTACAAGAGACCCAGTACTTC
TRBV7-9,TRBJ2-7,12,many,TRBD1,CATGQGNYEQYF,TGTGCCACGGGACAGGGGAACTACGAGCAGTACTTC
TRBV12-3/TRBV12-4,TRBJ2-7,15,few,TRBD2,CASRQNRDYLYEQYF,TGTGCCAGCAGGCAAAACCGGGACTACCTCTACGAGCAGTACTTC
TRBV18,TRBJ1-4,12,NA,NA,CASSPPYGKLFF,TGTGCCAGCTCACCACCCTATGGAAAACTGTTTTTT
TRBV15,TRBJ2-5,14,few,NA,CATSRDSVGETQYF,TGTGCCACCAGCAGAGATAGTGTAGGAGAGACCCAGTACTTC
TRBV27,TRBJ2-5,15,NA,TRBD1,CASSPPTGRGETQYF,TGTGCCAGCAGTCCCCCGACAGGGAGAGGGGAGACCCAGTACTTC
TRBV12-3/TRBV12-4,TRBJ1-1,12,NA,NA,CASSLYQGTLGF,TGTGCCAGCAGTTTATATCAGGGAACCCTTGGTTTT
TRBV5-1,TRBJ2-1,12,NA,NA,CASSFEAHEQFF,TGCGCCAGCAGCTTCGAGGCTCATGAGCAGTTCTTC
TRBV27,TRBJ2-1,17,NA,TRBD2,CASSLLHVGGVINEQFF,TGTGCCAGCAGTCTCCTTCATGTGGGAGGGGTAATCAATGAGCAGTTCTTC
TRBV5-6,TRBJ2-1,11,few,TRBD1,CASSTGVEQFF,TGTGCCAGCAGCACAGGGGTTGAGCAGTTCTTC
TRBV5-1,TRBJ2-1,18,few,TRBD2,CASSLLLAGAGDYGEQFF,TGCGCCAGCAGCTTGTTACTAGCGGGAGCTGGAGACTACGGTGAGCAGTTCTTC
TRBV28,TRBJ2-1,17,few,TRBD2,CASSPPHGLAGVGEQFF,TGTGCCAGCAGTCCACCCCACGGACTAGCGGGAGTCGGTGAGCAGTTCTTC
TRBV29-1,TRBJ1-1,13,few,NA,CSVRGGMNTEAFF,TGCAGCGTCCGGGGAGGGATGAACACTGAAGCTTTCTTT